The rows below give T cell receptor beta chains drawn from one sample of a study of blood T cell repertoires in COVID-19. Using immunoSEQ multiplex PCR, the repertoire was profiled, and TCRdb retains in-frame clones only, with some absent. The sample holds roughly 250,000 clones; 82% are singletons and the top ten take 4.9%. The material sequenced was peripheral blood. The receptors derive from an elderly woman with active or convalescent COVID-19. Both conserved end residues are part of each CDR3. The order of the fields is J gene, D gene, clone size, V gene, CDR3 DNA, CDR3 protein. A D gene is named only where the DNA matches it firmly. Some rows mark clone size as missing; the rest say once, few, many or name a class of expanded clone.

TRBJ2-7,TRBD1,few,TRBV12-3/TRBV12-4,TGTGCCAGCAGCAGGGACAGCTCCTACGAGCAGTACTTC,CASSRDSSYEQYF
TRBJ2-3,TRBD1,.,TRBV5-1,TGCGCCAGCAGCTTGGCCGGGACAGGGTCCACAGATACGCAGTATTTT,CASSLAGTGSTDTQYF
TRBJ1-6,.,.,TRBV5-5,TGTGCCAGCAGCTTGGAGCTTGAAGTGAATTCACCCCTCCACTTT,CASSLELEVNSPLHF
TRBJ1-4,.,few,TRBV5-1,TGCGCCAGCAGACAATCGGCAGGGACTACTAATGAAAAACTGTTTTTT,CASRQSAGTTNEKLFF
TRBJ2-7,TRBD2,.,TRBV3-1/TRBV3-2,TGTGCCAGCAGCCAAGCCCTTGGGACTAGCGGGGCATACGAGCAGTACTTC,CASSQALGTSGAYEQYF
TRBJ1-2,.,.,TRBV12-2,TGTGCAAGTCGCTTACGAGGGCGGGGGTTGAGGACAGGGATTTACTATGGCTACACCTTC,CASRLRGRGLRTGIYYGYTF
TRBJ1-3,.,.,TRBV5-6,TGTGCCAGCAGCCTTGTTGGAAACACCATATATTTT,CASSLVGNTIYF
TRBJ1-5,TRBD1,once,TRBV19,TGTGCCAGTAGTGCCGGGACAGGGTTAGATCAGCCCCAGCATTTT,CASSAGTGLDQPQHF
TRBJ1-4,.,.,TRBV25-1,TGTGCCAGCAGTGCTCACAGGGACCCTAATGAAAAACTGTTTTTT,CASSAHRDPNEKLFF
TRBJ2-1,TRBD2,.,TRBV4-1,TGCGCCAGCAGCCAAGGGTCGTGGCTAGCGGGAAACAATGAGCAGTTCTTC,CASSQGSWLAGNNEQFF
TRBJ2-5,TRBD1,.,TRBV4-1,TGCGCCAGCAGCCGCCTGGGGACAGGGGAAGAGACCCAGTACTTC,CASSRLGTGEETQYF
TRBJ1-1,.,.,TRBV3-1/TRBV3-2,TGTGCCAGCAGCCACCCGAGCATGAACACTGAAGCTTTCTTT,CASSHPSMNTEAFF
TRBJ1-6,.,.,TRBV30,TGTGCCTGGAGTGTTGGGCAGGGGAGTTCACCCCTCCACTTT,CAWSVGQGSSPLHF
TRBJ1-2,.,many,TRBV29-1,TGCAGCGTGACCGGGATCTCCTCGGCCTATGGCTACACCTTC,CSVTGISSAYGYTF
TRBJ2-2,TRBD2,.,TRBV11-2,TGTGCCAGCAGTCTAGATTATGAGCTAGCGGGATCCGGGGAGCTGTTTTTT,CASSLDYELAGSGELFF
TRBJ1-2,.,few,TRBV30,TGTGCCTGGAGTCCCTACCCAGGCTACACCTTC,CAWSPYPGYTF
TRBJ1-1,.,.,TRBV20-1,TGCAGTGCTGGGGGGATTCTTGAAGCTTTCTTT,CSAGGILEAFF